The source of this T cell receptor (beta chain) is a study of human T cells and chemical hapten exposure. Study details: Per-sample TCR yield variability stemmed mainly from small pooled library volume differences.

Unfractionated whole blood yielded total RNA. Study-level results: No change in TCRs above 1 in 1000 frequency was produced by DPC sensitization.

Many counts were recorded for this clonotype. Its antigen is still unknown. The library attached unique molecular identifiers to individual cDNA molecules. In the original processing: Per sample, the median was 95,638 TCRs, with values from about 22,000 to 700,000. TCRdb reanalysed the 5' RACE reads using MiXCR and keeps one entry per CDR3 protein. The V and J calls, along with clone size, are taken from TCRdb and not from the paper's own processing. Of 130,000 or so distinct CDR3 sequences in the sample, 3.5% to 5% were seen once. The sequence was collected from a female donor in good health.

CDR3 residues: CASQGENTGELFF. As DNA, the CDR3 is TGCGCCAGTCAGGGGGAGAACACCGGGGAGCTGTTTTTT. The genes are TRBV5-1 and TRBJ2-2; 7 bases map to TRBD1. This CDR3 is built from 13 residues. V gave up 8 bases and J gave up 1 base; unmatched junction bases: 2. Germline V gives CDR1 SGHRS, CDR2 YFSETQ.